This record covers a single TCR beta chain. Its antigen has not been determined. No much larger clonotype is one base removed from it; base qualities were not supplied. This sample was taken from a study of blood T cell repertoires in COVID-19 (dated by TCRdb to between 2020 and 2021). For context, the study as a whole: Samples covering the acute and convalescent phases of COVID-19 were provided by collaborators in the United States, Italy and Spain. The prospective study material was composed of cDNA or gDNA derived from T cells, B-cell-depleted T cells, or PBMCs. Subjects who had been exposed to COVID-19, were actively infected with it, or had recovered from it provided the deeply sampled blood TCRbeta repertoires that made up the dataset. The repertoires were released in a freely available public database meant as a resource for research on the immune response to SARS-CoV-2. The samples were drawn from the first 160 participants of the ongoing ImmuneRACE study and from 950 to 1,500 subjects provided by 6 global collaborators. Nearly every sample came with metadata listing a de-identified subject ID, COVID-19 status, age in years and sex. Where available, HLA class I and class II types were obtained from metadata supplied by the sample provider rather than from assay-based typing.

TCRbeta CDR3 regions were amplified from genomic DNA by means of the immunoSEQ Assay, a bias-controlled multiplex PCR. The authors processed their data as follows. Nucleated cell counts per sample were estimated from amplification of reference gene primers within the assay. To quantify the absolute abundance of each unique TCRbeta CDR3 rearrangement, sequence reads were collapsed and filtered. For each sample, productive Simpson clonality was calculated as the square root of Simpson's diversity index across productive rearrangements. TCRdb re-hosts the immuneACCESS table, in-frame sequences only. Its copies lack some clones; in the studies checked, an unresolved V gene accounts for under half of them, and the cause for the rest is not known. V and J calls and clone size are given by that table; D and trimming were obtained from the DNA. This sample is represented by just over 65,000 clones; roughly 85% of them were singletons. The ten largest account for roughly 8% of the sample.

The paper as a whole reports these results and caveats: Clinical and demographic metadata were provided uncurated, with the amount varying by source and participant.

Each collaborating institution followed its own protocols to collect whole blood in K2EDTA tubes. Collaborator samples were shipped for TCRbeta analysis as frozen whole blood, isolated PBMCs, or DNA extracted from either sample type. Counted from cysteine to phenylalanine, this CDR3 has 13 amino acids. Only CDR3 DNA is held: 39 bases, read in frame from base 1. In the germline V gene, CDR1 corresponds to MDHEN and CDR2 to SYDVKM. Germline trimming amounts to 11 bases on V and 3 bases on J, with 7 as the count of junction bases outside the gene matches. This TCR came from a man aged 25 to 40 with acute or convalescent COVID-19. Material: peripheral blood. The chain is encoded by TRBV28 joined to TRBJ2-3; TRBD2 fits 8 bases in the junction. The DNA reads as follows: TGTGCCCTCCGAGCGGGAGTGACAGATACGCAGTATTTT. Its translation is CALRAGVTDTQYF. Outside the CDR3, residues come from the reference TRBV28 and TRBJ2-3 proteins, so the full variable domain is: DVKVTQSSRYLVKRTGEKVFLECVQDMDHENMFWYRQDPGLGLRLIYFSYDVKMKEKGDIPEGYSVSREKKERFSLILESASTNQTSMYLCALRAGVTDTQYFGPGTRLTVL.